This TCR beta chain was observed in a study of regulatory T cells in long-lasting Graves disease. General observations from the study: The number of shared public clonotypes was higher in persistent patients (roughly 3,000) than new patients (under 1,000). Preferential use of TRBV28, TRBJ1-2 and TRBJ2-5 was seen in persistent disease.

Sample time point: newly diagnosed GD, antithyroid drugs for less than 3 months. PBMC-extracted RNA yielded the TCR library. This CDR3 region has 15 residues. Per the germline V gene, CDR1 is LNHDA and CDR2 is SQIVND (reference sequence). V shed 9 bases, J shed 7 bases, and the junction held 15 bases outside the gene matches. In building TCR beta libraries, iRepertoire HTBI primers were used together with Arm-PCR of CDR3 regions. TCRdb re-derived calls from the multiplex PCR reads in MiXCR, one entry per CDR3 protein. The sample has some 370,000 distinct CDR3 sequences, 12% seen once. This clonotype was seen more than once but under ten times. The antigen is undetermined. Separately, the same data were catalogued under a study of T cells in Graves' hyperthyroidism and ophthalmopathy. That work contributes: First-round RT-PCR with HTBI primers amplified the TCR CDR3 region. Most thyroid-expanded clonotypes above 0.001 were also found in blood.

This chain connects TRBV19 to TRBJ1-2; 9 positions agree with TRBD1. The sample consisted of peripheral blood mononuclear cells (PBMCs), taken at new diagnosis, from a patient treated with antithyroid drugs. This TCR was recovered from a woman aged 18-35 years with Graves disease. CDR3 sequence reads: CASKAGDRVIGGYTF. CDR3 nucleotide sequence: TGTGCCAGCAAAGCCGGGGACAGGGTTATCGGTGGCTACACCTTC.